This TCR beta chain emerged from a study of T cells in Graves' hyperthyroidism and ophthalmopathy. In regard to this clonotype: What it binds is unknown.

V was pared by 8 bases and J by 5 bases, with 12 bases of the junction left unmatched. This CDR3 region has 15 residues. Germline loops: CDR1 SEHNR, CDR2 FQNEAQ (reference sequence). The study defined stable Graves' hyperthyroidism as no ophthalmopathy progression within 18 months. The TCR beta CDR3 regions underwent amplification using RNA transcripts as the source. During a first-round RT-PCR of the TCR CDR3, the HTBI primer set was used. TCRdb ran MiXCR on the multiplex PCR reads and lists one entry per CDR3 protein. The sample holds about 400,000 distinct CDR3 sequences; 15% are singletons and the top ten take approximately 30%. General observations from the study: Most expanded thyroid clonotypes above 0.001 also appeared in blood. The model foresaw ophthalmopathy a median approximately 6.3 months prior to onset.

Sequenced material: blood. This chain connects TRBV7-9 to TRBJ2-5, with TRBD1 matching 9 bases. The receptor was derived from a woman aged 30 to 39 with Graves' hyperthyroidism. The CDR3 DNA reads as TGTGCCAGCGAGGTAGGGACAGGGTACATGGAGACCCAGTACTTC. Amino acid sequence: CASEVGTGYMETQYF.